This TCR beta chain is from a study of cytotoxic CD8 clonotypes in ibrutinib-treated CLL. At the level of the study: Patients attained around 25 partial and 2 complete responses; at median approximately 68 months, approximately 14 remained remitted while around twelve progressed. Specimens for response were gathered following a median about twelve months of therapy, spanning 6 to 36. Mean per-sample yields comprised roughly 260,000 productive templates and 94,082 productive rearrangements.

Deep sequencing aimed at 1 in 200,000 to 1 in 1 million T cells' resolution. Clones were read by immunoSEQ multiplex PCR, and TCRdb kept only the in-frame ones, dropping some. This sample yields about 130,000 clones, of which around 84% are seen a single time; roughly 3.1% belongs to the top ten. This clone was found a few times. The length of the CDR3 is 15 residues. Trimming shortened V by 3 bases and J by 2 bases, and 13 bases separated the two germline ends. Per the germline V gene, CDR1 is ENHRY and CDR2 is SYGVKD. The sequencing here drew on PBMCs, taken after 24 months of ibrutinib treatment. The chain links TRBV10-3 to TRBJ1-2; D not resolved. This receptor was taken from a human donor with chronic lymphocytic leukemia. The CDR3 loop reads CAISDNAGGNYGYTF. The CDR3 coding sequence is TGTGCCATCAGTGATAACGCTGGCGGGAACTATGGCTACACCTTC.